This T cell receptor (beta chain) was identified during a study of T cells in Graves' hyperthyroidism and ophthalmopathy. Points from the study as a whole: Researchers found most expanded thyroid clonotypes above 0.001 in blood as well.

In this sample, this clonotype turned up many times. Its antigen is currently unknown. V gave up 7 bases and J gave up 0 bases; unmatched junction bases: 12. This CDR3 region has 17 residues. Patients affected by ophthalmopathy presented a Clinical Activity Score of at least 3, a NOSPECS grade of at least 4, and disease duration below 3 months. Uncontrolled infection, other autoimmune disease, pregnancy or lactation led to exclusion. In making diagnoses, clinical symptoms, serum thyroxine and TRAb, thyroid ultrasound and orbital computed tomography were all used. Amplified regions were TCR beta CDR3 sequences from RNA transcripts. The TCR CDR3 first-round RT-PCR relied on the HTBI primer set. TCRdb itself ran the multiplex PCR reads through MiXCR, one entry per CDR3 protein. Here the sample spans 400,000 or so distinct CDR3 sequences, roughly an eighth being singletons.

The receptor comes from a man in his forties or fifties with Graves' ophthalmopathy. Sequenced: blood. This rearrangement joins TRBV12-3 or TRBV12-4 to TRBJ2-1; TRBD2 agrees at 7 bases. The CDR3 is CASKLWGGGSSYNEQFF. CDR3 in DNA: TGTGCCAGCAAGTTATGGGGGGGAGGATCCTCCTACAATGAGCAGTTCTTC.